These 29 T cell receptor beta chains were sequenced from one sample in a study of T cells expressing NK-cell markers (dated by TCRdb to the early 2020s). Receptors were amplified or captured by 5' RACE. These reads were obtained on an Illumina HiSeq 2000. One entry per CDR3 protein sequence results from the TCRdb reprocessing of the reads, with DNA left out. The sample table includes roughly 420,000 distinct CDR3 sequences. The ten top clones hold 6% to 8% of the sample. The sequenced sample consisted of blood T cells: a sorted CD56 or NKG2C T cell subset, CD4+ or CD8+ T cells, or bulk PBMC T cells (not recorded which). The receptors were sampled from a woman aged 18 to 75 in good health.

V is TRBV27 and J is TRBJ2-3; checking the TCRdb D call of TRBD1 is not possible without DNA. The CDR3 loop spans 14 amino acids. Germline assignment: CDR1 MNHEY and CDR2 SMNVEV (reference sequence). The CDR3 spells CASSWTGPTDTQYF.

The V gene is TRBV7-2, the J gene TRBJ1-1. From germline, CDR1 is SGHTA and CDR2 FQGNSA. CDR3 length: 14 amino acids. The CDR3 spells CASSLKLRWSEAFF.

The V gene is TRBV6-1, the J gene TRBJ1-6. The CDR3 is 13 amino acids. CDR1 is MNHNS and CDR2 is SASEGT in the germline V gene. This chain's CDR3 is CASSERTDSPLHF.

The V and J genes are TRBV7-2 and TRBJ1-4; TCRdb outputs TRBD1, but without DNA this stays unchecked. Germline V lookup: CDR1 SGHTA, CDR2 FQGNSA. The CDR3 length is 14 residues. CDR3: CASSPQGSIEKLFF.

The chain employs TRBV6-2 or TRBV6-3 and TRBJ2-5; TCRdb's D call of TRBD2 is untestable without DNA. CDR1 is MNHEY and CDR2 is SVGEGT in the germline V gene. The CDR3 contains 15 residues. Here the CDR3 reads CASSSYGGIGETQYF.

The chain is built from TRBV7-9 and TRBJ2-6; absent DNA, TCRdb's TRBD1 call cannot be checked. In germline, CDR1 is SEHNR, CDR2 FQNEAQ (reference sequence). There are 14 residues in the CDR3. The CDR3 here is CASRGGPGANVLTF.

The rearrangement links TRBV7-9 to TRBJ2-7; TCRdb returns TRBD1, unconfirmable since there is no DNA. This CDR3 spans 14 amino acids. Per the germline V gene, CDR1 is SEHNR and CDR2 is FQNEAQ (reference sequence). CDR3 residues: CASRGTGSSYEQYF.

The chain links TRBV15 to TRBJ2-2. The germline gives CDR1 LNHNV, CDR2 YYDKDF (reference sequence). The CDR3 is 16 amino acids. CDR3 residues: CATSSRDQRNTGELFF.

The chain recombines TRBV6-1 with TRBJ1-3. CDR3 length: 14 residues. Germline V CDR1 and CDR2: MNHNS, SASEGT. The CDR3 is CASSTMSSGNTIYF.

The chain combines TRBV11-2 with TRBJ2-7; TCRdb gives TRBD2 as the D gene, but with no DNA this cannot be confirmed. The CDR3 has 16 amino acids. Germline V gene sequence: CDR1 SGHAT, CDR2 FQNNGV. The CDR3 reads CASTRGGERLSYEQYF.

This chain links TRBV7-9 with TRBJ1-2. Per the germline V gene, CDR1 is SEHNR and CDR2 is FQNEAQ (reference sequence). This CDR3 is built from 14 residues. The CDR3 loop is CASSPEGLHYGYIF.

The chain links TRBV6-1 to TRBJ1-4; there is no DNA to check the TCRdb D call of TRBD1. This CDR3 is 14 amino acids long. Germline-derived CDR1 and CDR2 are MNHNS and SASEGT. CDR3: CASSRTGMGEKLFF.

The chain is built from TRBV20-1 and TRBJ2-4; the D gene TCRdb calls, TRBD1, cannot be checked with no DNA. The CDR3 totals 12 residues. Germline V lookup: CDR1 DFQATT, CDR2 SNEGSKA (reference sequence). CDR3 residues: CSAKGRLNIQYF.

This chain joins TRBV9 and TRBJ2-2. Germline lookup yields CDR1 SGDLS and CDR2 YYNGEE. This CDR3 spans 12 amino acids. CDR3 sequence: CASSPRGGELFF.

The J gene is TRBJ2-1, the V gene TRBV6-1; the TCRdb D gene call, TRBD2, has no DNA to confirm it. The CDR3 runs to 17 residues. Germline-derived CDR1 and CDR2 are MNHNS and SASEGT. CDR3 amino acids: CASSLLIAGGLYNEQFF.

The chain is built from TRBV19 and TRBJ2-1. Looked up from germline, CDR1 is LNHDA and CDR2 is SQIVND (reference sequence). CDR3 length equals 14 residues. CDR3 residues: CASSIQRSYNEQFF. The whole variable domain, remainder taken from reference TRBV19 and TRBJ2-1, is DGGITQSPKYLFRKEGQNVTLSCEQNLNHDAMYWYRQDPGQGLRLIYYSQIVNDFQKGDIAEGYSVSREKKESFPLTVTSAQKNPTAFYLCASSIQRSYNEQFFGPGTRLTVL.

The chain couples TRBV21-1 to TRBJ2-7; checking the TCRdb D call of TRBD1 is not possible without DNA. TRBV21-1 counts as a pseudogene. The CDR3 is 14 amino acids. CDR3: CASSHLGARYEQYF.

This sequence joins TRBV20-1 and TRBJ2-4; TCRdb's D call, TRBD1, is unchecked because there is no DNA. The CDR3 is 18 residues long. Germline values: CDR1 DFQATT, CDR2 SNEGSKA (reference sequence). The CDR3 spells CSATRDRGFFSAKNIQYF.

The CDR3: CASRLALDYEQYF. The V gene is TRBV27, the J gene TRBJ2-7; checking the TCRdb D call of TRBD2 is not possible without DNA. In germline, CDR1 is MNHEY, CDR2 SMNVEV (reference sequence). This CDR3 is built from 13 residues.

The rearrangement links TRBV7-2 to TRBJ1-4; TCRdb indicates TRBD1, and absent DNA this call remains unverified. Germline values: CDR1 SGHTA, CDR2 FQGNSA. The CDR3 is made up of 14 amino acids. CDR3 sequence reads: CASSPGGDPKKLFF.

This chain links TRBV5-1 with TRBJ1-4; TCRdb outputs TRBD1, but without DNA this stays unchecked. Germline V gene sequence: CDR1 SGHRS, CDR2 YFSETQ. The CDR3 runs 13 residues. The CDR3 is CASSRNRGEKLFF. Looking up the rest from reference TRBV5-1 and TRBJ1-4 gives the full variable domain: KAGVTQTPRYLIKTRGQQVTLSCSPISGHRSVSWYQQTPGQGLQFLFEYFSETQRNKGNFPGRFSGRQFSNSRSEMNVSTLELGDSALYLCASSRNRGEKLFFGSGTQLSVL.

The chain is built from TRBV20-1 and TRBJ2-1; TCRdb picks TRBD2, but there is no DNA to check that call. CDR1 is DFQATT, CDR2 SNEGSKA, per germline (reference sequence). The CDR3 spans 16 residues. The CDR3 reads CSSGLAGVLGYNEQFF.

The rearrangement links TRBV20-1 to TRBJ1-5; the D gene TCRdb calls, TRBD1, cannot be checked with no DNA. This CDR3 region has 17 residues. Germline V gene sequence: CDR1 DFQATT, CDR2 SNEGSKA (reference sequence). The CDR3 protein is CSASGDRGYMSNQPQHF.

J is TRBJ2-5 and V is TRBV29-1; TCRdb picks TRBD1, but there is no DNA to check that call. Germline CDR1 and CDR2: SQVTM and ANQGSEA. The CDR3 has 13 amino acids. This CDR3 is CSVGPTGGETQYF. Full variable domain (rest looked up from reference TRBV29-1 and TRBJ2-5): SAVISQKPSRDICQRGTSLTIQCQVDSQVTMMFWYRQQPGQSLTLIATANQGSEATYESGFVIDKFPISRPNLTFSTLTVSNMSPEDSSIYLCSVGPTGGETQYFGPGTRLLVL.

CDR3 residues: CASSVAGGADTQYF. The chain employs TRBV9 and TRBJ2-3; TCRdb calls TRBD1, which cannot be checked without DNA. The CDR3 is 14 residues long. Germline-derived CDR1 and CDR2 are SGDLS and YYNGEE. Variable domain in full (rest from reference TRBV9 and TRBJ2-3): DSGVTQTPKHLITATGQRVTLRCSPRSGDLSVYWYQQSLDQGLQFLIQYYNGEERAKGNILERFSAQQFPDLHSELNLSSLELGDSALYFCASSVAGGADTQYFGPGTRLTVL.

The chain links TRBV5-1 to TRBJ2-2; TCRdb's D call of TRBD2 is untestable without DNA. The CDR3 is made up of 16 amino acids. Germline CDR1 and CDR2: SGHRS and YFSETQ. CDR3 amino acids: CASSLGTSGRSGELFF.

This CDR3 reads CATSPPKQGNTEAFF. The V call is TRBV15, the J call TRBJ1-1; lacking DNA, the TRBD1 call made by TCRdb goes unchecked. This CDR3 has 15 residues. Germline CDR1 and CDR2: LNHNV and YYDKDF (reference sequence). Looking up the rest from reference TRBV15 and TRBJ1-1 gives the full variable domain: DAMVIQNPRYQVTQFGKPVTLSCSQTLNHNVMYWYQQKSSQAPKLLFHYYDKDFNNEADTPDNFQSRRPNTSFCFLDIRSPGLGDTAMYLCATSPPKQGNTEAFFGQGTRLTVV.

The rearrangement joins TRBV25-1 to TRBJ2-2. The CDR3 contains 13 residues. Germline lookup yields CDR1 MGHDK and CDR2 SYGVNS. CDR3 sequence: CASSVQGAGELFF. Using reference TRBV25-1 and TRBJ2-2 for the parts outside the CDR3, the full variable domain is EADIYQTPRYLVIGTGKKITLECSQTMGHDKMYWYQQDPGMELHLIHYSYGVNSTEKGDLSSESTVSRIRTEHFPLTLESARPSHTSQYLCASSVQGAGELFFGEGSRLTVL.

The chain joins TRBV12-3 or TRBV12-4 to TRBJ2-5; with no DNA, the TCRdb D assignment of TRBD2 cannot be verified. The CDR3 is 14 amino acids. CDR3: CASSQRTTLETQYF.